Listed below are T cell receptor beta chains from one sample, sequenced in a study of glioma-infiltrating T cells after dendritic cell vaccination. Sequencing used immunoSEQ multiplex PCR; TCRdb keeps in-frame clones, though not all of them. The table shows tens of thousands of clones, with more than 75% occurring only once. The sample was blood, taken before dendritic cell vaccination. The receptors were gathered from a human donor with glioblastoma. CDR3s include the opening cysteine and the closing phenylalanine or tryptophan. Each record gives: clone size, J gene, V gene, D gene, CDR3 protein, CDR3 DNA. The D gene is left open where the match is weak. The size field is filled for only some rows; it gives once, few, many or a size class.

NA	TRBJ2-3	TRBV18	TRBD2	CASSPGVSGAGDTQYF	TGTGCCAGCTCACCGGGTGTTAGCGGGGCCGGGGATACGCAGTATTTT
NA	TRBJ2-1	TRBV5-8	TRBD2	CASSLGGLAGGYNEQFF	TGTGCCAGCAGCTTGGGGGGACTAGCGGGGGGATACAATGAGCAGTTCTTC
NA	TRBJ2-1	TRBV2	TRBD2	CASTSGGAYNEQFF	TGTGCCAGCACGAGCGGGGGGGCTTACAATGAGCAGTTCTTC
NA	TRBJ2-7	TRBV19	NA	CASRPKPGTYEQYF	TGTGCCAGTAGACCAAAGCCGGGAACCTACGAGCAGTACTTC
once	TRBJ2-7	TRBV10-2	TRBD2	CASLEGRDEQYF	TGCGCCAGCCTGGAGGGGAGGGACGAGCAGTACTTC
once	TRBJ2-1	TRBV6-1	NA	CACGLEGFSEQFF	TGTGCCTGCGGTCTAGAAGGCTTTTCTGAGCAGTTCTTC
few	TRBJ2-2	TRBV19	NA	CASSIGTETGELFF	TGTGCCAGTAGTATAGGGACAGAGACCGGGGAGCTGTTTTTT
once	TRBJ1-5	TRBV29-1	TRBD1	CSVGTGARNQPQHF	TGCAGCGTAGGGACAGGGGCCCGCAATCAGCCCCAGCATTTT
NA	TRBJ2-7	TRBV7-9	TRBD1	CASSLPGGLYEQYF	TGTGCCAGCAGCTTACCAGGGGGCTTGTACGAGCAGTACTTC
NA	TRBJ1-2	TRBV27	NA	CASSFRGGLSYGYTF	TGTGCCAGCAGTTTCCGGGGGGGACTGAGCTATGGCTACACCTTC
once	TRBJ2-1	TRBV12-2	NA	CASRPRDSYNEQFF	TGTGCAAGTCGCCCACGGGACAGCTACAATGAGCAGTTCTTC
NA	TRBJ1-5	TRBV28	NA	CASSHPDRYQPQHF	TGTGCCAGCAGTCACCCGGACAGATATCAGCCCCAGCATTTT
NA	TRBJ2-7	TRBV7-6	NA	CASSLGQVGSYEQYF	TGTGCCAGCAGCTTAGGACAGGTGGGATCCTACGAGCAGTACTTC
NA	TRBJ2-7	TRBV7-2	TRBD2	CASSPGSAGGREQYF	TGTGCCAGCAGTCCCGGGTCGGCGGGGGGCCGAGAGCAGTACTTC
NA	TRBJ2-7	TRBV5-1	TRBD1	CASSIDRGGEQYF	TGCGCCAGCAGCATCGACAGGGGAGGCGAGCAGTACTTC
once	TRBJ2-2	TRBV9	TRBD1	CASSVNRQGVNTGELFF	TGTGCCAGCAGCGTTAATAGGCAGGGGGTTAACACCGGGGAGCTGTTTTTT
NA	TRBJ2-1	TRBV6-5	NA	CASSYRAEGEQFF	TGTGCCAGCAGCTACAGGGCCGAGGGTGAGCAGTTCTTC
NA	TRBJ1-6	TRBV7-6	TRBD1	CASSAGPGQGNNSPLHF	TGTGCCAGCAGCGCTGGCCCGGGACAGGGGAATAATTCACCCCTCCACTTT
NA	TRBJ2-1	TRBV7-9	NA	CATGTGVGGQFF	TGTGCCACGGGAACGGGTGTCGGGGGGCAGTTCTTC
NA	TRBJ2-3	TRBV11-3	NA	CASSLGNGGGTDTQYF	TGTGCCAGCAGCTTAGGTAATGGAGGCGGCACAGATACGCAGTATTTT
NA	TRBJ2-5	TRBV5-1	NA	CASSLSYRVAPQETQYF	TGCGCCAGCAGCTTGTCCTACAGGGTTGCCCCTCAAGAGACCCAGTACTTC
NA	TRBJ2-5	TRBV27	NA	CASTRGAEETQYF	TGTGCCAGCACCCGGGGGGCGGAGGAGACCCAGTACTTC
NA	TRBJ1-2	TRBV5-1	NA	CASSLGHKNNYGYTF	TGCGCCAGCAGCTTGGGACACAAAAATAACTATGGCTACACCTTC
NA	TRBJ2-5	TRBV7-9	NA	CASSLVGHIGTQYF	TGTGCCAGCAGCTTAGTGGGACATATAGGGACCCAGTACTTC
NA	TRBJ2-7	TRBV9	TRBD2	CASSRGGGAYEQYF	TGTGCCAGCAGCCGGGGGGGCGGGGCCTACGAGCAGTACTTC
NA	TRBJ2-5	TRBV28	NA	CASSLPGRGGTETQYF	TGTGCCAGCAGTTTGCCCGGCAGGGGCGGTACGGAGACCCAGTACTTC
NA	TRBJ1-2	TRBV30	NA	CAWTPDRPQTYGYTF	TGTGCCTGGACCCCCGACAGGCCGCAGACGTATGGCTACACCTTC
NA	TRBJ2-2	TRBV27	TRBD2	CASSLSSGGAWTGELFF	TGTGCCAGCAGTTTATCTAGCGGGGGGGCCTGGACCGGGGAGCTGTTTTTT
NA	TRBJ2-1	TRBV6-4	TRBD2	CASRASGGRIFEQFF	TGTGCCAGCAGGGCTAGCGGGGGGCGAATCTTTGAGCAGTTCTTC